The clone carrying this T cell receptor beta chain occurred many times. The data originate from a study of T cells after yellow fever vaccination. The V and J ends lost 1 base and 8 bases respectively, with 14 bases between them. Germline CDR1 is MGHRA and CDR2 is YSYEKL. This CDR3 has 14 residues. TCRdb passed the 5' RACE reads through MiXCR, listing each CDR3 protein once. The sample has 400,000 to 450,000 distinct CDR3 sequences, over 15% seen once; the top ten hold roughly a sixth. This clonotype was obtained from a young man who received the YFV17D yellow fever vaccine. The chain is built from TRBV4-1 and TRBJ1-2; possibly TRBD1 for D (5 bases). The starting material was PBMCs, obtained before the yellow fever booster vaccination. CDR3 coding DNA: TGCGCCAGCAGCCAAGTTTCAGGGCTGGGCGGCTACACCTTC. Translated, it gives CASSQVSGLGGYTF.